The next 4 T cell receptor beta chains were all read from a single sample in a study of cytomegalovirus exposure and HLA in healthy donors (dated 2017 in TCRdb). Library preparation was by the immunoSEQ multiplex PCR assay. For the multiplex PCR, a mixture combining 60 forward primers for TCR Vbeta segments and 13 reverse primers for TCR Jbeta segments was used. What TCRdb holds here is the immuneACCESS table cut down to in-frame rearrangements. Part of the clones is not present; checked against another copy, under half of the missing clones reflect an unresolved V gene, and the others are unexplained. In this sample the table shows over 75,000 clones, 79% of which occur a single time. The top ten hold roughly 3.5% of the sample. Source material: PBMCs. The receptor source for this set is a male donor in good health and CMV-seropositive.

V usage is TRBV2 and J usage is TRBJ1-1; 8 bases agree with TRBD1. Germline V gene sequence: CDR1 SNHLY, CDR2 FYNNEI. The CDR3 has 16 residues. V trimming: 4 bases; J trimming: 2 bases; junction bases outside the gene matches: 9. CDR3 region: CASSAWVAGGNTEAFF. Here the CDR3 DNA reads TGTGCCAGCAGTGCTTGGGTTGCAGGGGGCAACACTGAAGCTTTCTTT.

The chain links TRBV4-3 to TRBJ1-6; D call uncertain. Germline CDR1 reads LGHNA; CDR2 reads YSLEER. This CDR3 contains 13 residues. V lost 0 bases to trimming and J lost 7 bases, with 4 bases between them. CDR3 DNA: TGCGCCAGCAGCCAAGATATAAATTCACCCCTCCACTTT. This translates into CASSQDINSPLHF.

In DNA, the CDR3 is TGTGCCAGCAGCATGCCCGGGACAGGGTTGAACACTGAAGCTTTCTTT. Translation gives CASSMPGTGLNTEAFF. The gene calls are TRBV5-6 and TRBJ1-1, with 9 bases aligning to TRBD1. Per germline, CDR1 SGHDT and CDR2 YYEEEE. The CDR3 covers 16 residues. V lost 4 bases, J lost 0 bases, and 7 bases stayed unmatched.

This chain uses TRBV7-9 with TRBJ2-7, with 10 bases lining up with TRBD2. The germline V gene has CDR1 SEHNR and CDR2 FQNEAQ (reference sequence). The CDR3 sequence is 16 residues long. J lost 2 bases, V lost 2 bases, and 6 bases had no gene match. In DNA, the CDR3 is TGTGCCAGCAGCTTAAGTAGGACTAGCGGAACCTACGAGCAGTACTTC. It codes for CASSLSRTSGTYEQYF.